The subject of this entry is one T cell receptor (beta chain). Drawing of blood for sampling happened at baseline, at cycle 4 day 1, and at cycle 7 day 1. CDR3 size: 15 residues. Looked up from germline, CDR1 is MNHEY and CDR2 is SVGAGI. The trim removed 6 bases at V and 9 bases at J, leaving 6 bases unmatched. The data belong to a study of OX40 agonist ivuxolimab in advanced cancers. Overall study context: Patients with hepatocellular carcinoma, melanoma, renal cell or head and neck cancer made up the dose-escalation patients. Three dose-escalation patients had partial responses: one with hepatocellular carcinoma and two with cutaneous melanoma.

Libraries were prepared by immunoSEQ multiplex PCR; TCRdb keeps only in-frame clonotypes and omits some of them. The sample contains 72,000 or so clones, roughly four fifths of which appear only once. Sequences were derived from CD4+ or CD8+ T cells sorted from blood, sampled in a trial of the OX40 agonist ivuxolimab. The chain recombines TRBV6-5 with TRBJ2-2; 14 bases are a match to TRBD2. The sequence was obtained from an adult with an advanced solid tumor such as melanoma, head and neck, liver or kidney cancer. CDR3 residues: CASRRTSGGNWELFF. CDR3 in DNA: TGTGCCAGCAGAAGGACTAGCGGGGGGAACTGGGAGCTGTTTTTT.